The 31 T cell receptor beta chains below were found in one sample sequenced in a study of T-cell memory formation after mild COVID-19. Each CDR3 protein is one row after TCRdb ran MiXCR on the 5' RACE reads. The data show a few hundred thousand distinct CDR3 sequences, with under 25% seen just once and roughly a fifth held by the top ten. The sample comprised PBMCs or a T cell subset sorted from them (not recorded which). These receptors were obtained from a man between 18 and 29 years old who had mild COVID-19 (a few samples of this study predate the infection). Cell type and time point are not known.

The chain combines TRBV9 with TRBJ2-3; 7 bases are shared with TRBD1. The V gene's germline CDR1 is SGDLS and CDR2 YYNGEE. Unmatched junction bases numbered 14, after V lost 3 bases and J lost 4 bases. The CDR3 runs to 17 residues. The CDR3 here is CASSGRNEQGRSDTQYF. CDR3 sequence (DNA): TGTGCCAGCAGCGGAAGAAACGAACAGGGGCGGTCAGATACGCAGTATTTT.

This clonotype was picked up a small number of times. The chain couples TRBV5-1 to TRBJ2-3; either TRBD1 or TRBD2 may supply D (5 bases each). Germline assignment: CDR1 SGHRS and CDR2 YFSETQ. The CDR3 consists of 14 residues. The V end was cut by 0 bases, the J end by 5 bases, with 10 bases between. The CDR3 spells CASSLAREIDTQYF. DNA of the CDR3: TGCGCCAGCAGCTTGGCCAGGGAGATAGATACGCAGTATTTT.

In this sample, this clonotype turned up once. The rearrangement uses TRBV27 and TRBJ1-1; 8 positions agree with TRBD1. The V gene end was trimmed by 6 bases and the J gene end by 8 bases; junction bases not matched to a gene: 14. CDR1 and CDR2 from the germline V gene are MNHEY and SMNVEV (reference sequence). The CDR3 is made up of 15 amino acids. Here the CDR3 reads CASRETRTGRLEAFF. The CDR3, as DNA: TGTGCCAGCAGAGAAACCCGGACAGGGAGGTTGGAAGCTTTCTTT.

This clonotype has more than one count but fewer than ten. The rearrangement joins TRBV29-1 to TRBJ1-5; weak D call: TRBD1 (6 bases). CDR1 and CDR2 (germline): SQVTM, ANQGSEA. The CDR3 has 13 residues. Deletions cut 6 bases from V and 5 bases from J, with 14 bases between. CDR3 DNA sequence: TGCAGCGTCTCCCAGGGGAGAGATCAGCCCCAGCATTTT. The encoded protein is CSVSQGRDQPQHF.

The chain joins TRBV6-1 to TRBJ1-2; D unclear. The CDR3 covers 14 residues. Deletions cut 6 bases from V and 4 bases from J, with 15 bases between. Germline loops: CDR1 MNHNS, CDR2 SASEGT. CDR3 DNA: TGTGCCAGCAGGGGCGTCTTTTGGGCCTATGGCTACACCTTC. It encodes CASRGVFWAYGYTF.

The CDR3: CASSEQGGSTDTQYF. The CDR3 DNA reads as TGTGCCAGCAGTGAACAGGGGGGAAGCACAGATACGCAGTATTTT. The chain links TRBV2 to TRBJ2-3; D is possibly TRBD1 (7 bases). V was trimmed by 2 bases and J by 0 bases, leaving 9 bases between them. CDR1 is SNHLY, CDR2 FYNNEI, per germline. The CDR3 spans 15 residues.

This clonotype was counted between two and nine times. The chain combines TRBV20-1 with TRBJ1-1; TRBD1 might be the D (6 bases). The germline CDR1 and CDR2 sequences are DFQATT and SNEGSKA (reference sequence). Trimming left V 6 bases short and J 1 base short, with 15 bases between. This CDR3 region has 14 residues. The CDR3 region has the DNA TGCAGTGCCCCACCGGGACATTGGAACACTGAAGCTTTCTTT. Its protein is CSAPPGHWNTEAFF.

The genes are TRBV6-5 and TRBJ2-2; TRBD2 matches 10 bases. The CDR3 has 15 amino acids. With V trimmed by 2 bases and J by 6 bases, 3 bases remained unmatched. Germline CDR1 and CDR2: MNHEY and SVGAGI. CDR3: CASSYPSGGSGELFF. The CDR3 nucleotides read TGTGCCAGCAGTTACCCTAGCGGGGGCTCCGGGGAGCTGTTTTTT.

V and J are TRBV4-1 and TRBJ1-2; 8 bases agree with TRBD1. From germline, CDR1 is MGHRA and CDR2 YSYEKL. This CDR3 spans 15 amino acids. J was trimmed by 3 bases and V by 4 bases; bases with no gene match: 7. Here the CDR3 DNA reads TGCGCCAGCAGCCCAGGGGGCGGGGTTCACTATGGCTACACCTTC. It translates to CASSPGGGVHYGYTF.

This clonotype was picked up a small number of times. The genes are TRBV6-5 and TRBJ2-1; D not resolved. The CDR3 length is 14 residues. The germline V gene encodes CDR1 MNHEY and CDR2 SVGAGI. Trimming removed 0 bases at V and 10 bases at J, with 13 bases between. The CDR3 nucleotides are TGTGCCAGCAGTTACTCTGGGCCCGTAAAGGAGCAGTTCTTC. Protein sequence: CASSYSGPVKEQFF.

The table lists this clonotype with a few counts. The rearrangement joins TRBV5-1 to TRBJ2-1; 9 bases match TRBD1. This CDR3 is built from 16 residues. Germline lookup yields CDR1 SGHRS and CDR2 YFSETQ. Trimming removed 2 bases from V and 4 bases from J; junction bases left unmatched: 7. CDR3 in DNA: TGCGCCAGCAGCTTCGGGACAGGGTTCACTTACAATGAGCAGTTCTTC. Translation: CASSFGTGFTYNEQFF.

This clonotype occurred a few times. The DNA for the CDR3 is TGCAGTGCTATAAGGCCCGGGACAGTTAAAGAGACCCAGTACTTC. It yields the protein CSAIRPGTVKETQYF. V gene TRBV20-1 combines with J gene TRBJ2-5; 7 bases map to TRBD1. V lost 4 bases to trimming and J lost 3 bases; unmatched junction nucleotides: 11. Germline V gene sequence: CDR1 DFQATT, CDR2 SNEGSKA (reference sequence). This CDR3 comprises 15 residues.

This sequence joins TRBV7-3 and TRBJ2-7; D uncertain. The CDR3 is made up of 13 amino acids. The V end lost 5 bases, the J end lost 4 bases, and 12 bases lay between the germline ends. Germline CDR1 SGHTA, CDR2 FQGTGA. For the CDR3, the DNA is TGTGCCAGCAGCCTGTATGATTTATACGAGCAGTACGTC. Residues: CASSLYDLYEQYV.

The chain joins TRBV7-3 to TRBJ2-5, with 8 nucleotides matching TRBD2. Germline CDR1 is SGHTA and CDR2 is FQGTGA. The CDR3 runs 16 residues. The V and J ends lost 5 bases and 5 bases, in that order; junction bases with no gene match: 13. CDR3: CASSATSTGGAETQYF. CDR3 DNA sequence: TGTGCCAGCAGCGCCACTTCTACGGGGGGGGCTGAGACCCAGTACTTC.

The sample holds one count of this clonotype. The chain joins TRBV5-1 to TRBJ2-5, with TRBD1 matching 8 bases. Germline V gives CDR1 SGHRS, CDR2 YFSETQ. J lost 1 base, V lost 5 bases, and 7 bases had no gene match. This CDR3 comprises 15 residues. CDR3 loop: CASRAGTGTQETQYF. The CDR3 DNA reads as TGCGCCAGCAGGGCCGGGACAGGCACCCAAGAGACCCAGTACTTC.

This clonotype was seen only a few times. This chain connects TRBV3-1 to TRBJ2-1; D is undetermined. V lost 3 bases and J 6 bases, leaving 9 bases between the germline ends. The CDR3 totals 13 residues. From germline, CDR1 is LGHDT and CDR2 YNNKEL (reference sequence). CDR3 in DNA: TGTGCCAGCAGCCATCTTGGCGCCAATGAGCAGTTCTTC. Protein sequence: CASSHLGANEQFF.

DNA of the CDR3: TGTGCCAGCAGCTTAGGGTCAGGGTTAGGGAATGAGCAGTTCTTC. Protein product: CASSLGSGLGNEQFF. This chain connects TRBV7-9 to TRBJ2-1; D perhaps matches TRBD1 (5 bases). The CDR3 sequence is 15 residues long. CDR1 and CDR2 (germline): SEHNR, FQNEAQ (reference sequence). Trimming shortened V by 1 base and J by 7 bases, and 14 bases separated the two germline ends.

This clonotype occurred a few times. The chain couples TRBV6-5 to TRBJ2-2; 8 bases are a match to TRBD1. Trimming removed 2 bases from V and 7 bases from J; junction bases left unmatched: 9. Germline loops: CDR1 MNHEY, CDR2 SVGAGI. CDR3 size: 16 residues. CDR3 DNA: TGTGCCAGCAGTTACCCGCAGGGGGCAGGCCTCGGGGAGCTGTTTTTT. The encoded protein is CASSYPQGAGLGELFF.

The DNA for the CDR3 is TGCAGCGCTCTAGTCGGGGCCGGCGAGCAGTACGTC. The encoded protein is CSALVGAGEQYV. The chain employs TRBV29-1 and TRBJ2-7; D might be TRBD1 or TRBD2, each matching 5 bases. Germline values: CDR1 SQVTM, CDR2 ANQGSEA. The CDR3 has 12 amino acids. Trimming removed 7 bases from V and 6 bases from J, with 16 bases in between.

This clonotype was observed many times. The chain is built from TRBV12-3 or TRBV12-4 and TRBJ2-7, with unresolved D. Trimming stripped 3 bases from V and 3 bases from J, with 9 bases between. The CDR3 spans 13 residues. The CDR3 coding sequence is TGTGCCAGCAGTTTCGGGCAGGACTACGAGCAGTACTTC. Amino acids: CASSFGQDYEQYF.

The chain couples TRBV7-9 to TRBJ1-1; D ambiguous. Germline-derived CDR1 and CDR2 are SEHNR and FQNEAQ (reference sequence). Trimming removed 0 bases at V and 2 bases at J, with 7 bases between. The CDR3 loop spans 14 amino acids. The CDR3 loop reads CASSLAGPNTEAFF. Written as DNA, the CDR3 is TGTGCCAGCAGCTTAGCTGGACCCAACACTGAAGCTTTCTTT.

The chain uses TRBV4-1 and TRBJ1-1, with a possible D match to TRBD1 (5 bases). Trimming stripped 0 bases from V and 7 bases from J, with 18 bases between. Germline CDR1 reads MGHRA; CDR2 reads YSYEKL. The CDR3 consists of 16 residues. CDR3 DNA: TGCGCCAGCAGCCAAGACGATTTCGGCAGGGTAAATGAAGCTTTCTTT. Amino acids: CASSQDDFGRVNEAFF.

The chain employs TRBV5-1 and TRBJ2-1; TRBD2 aligns across 8 bases. This CDR3 region has 14 residues. Trimming at V came to 0 bases and at J to 5 bases, leaving 1 base not matched to a gene. CDR1 SGHRS and CDR2 YFSETQ come from the germline V gene. The CDR3 is CASSLAGGDNEQFF. The CDR3 DNA is TGCGCCAGCAGCTTGGCGGGGGGGGACAATGAGCAGTTCTTC.

This clonotype turned up a few times. The chain joins TRBV7-6 to TRBJ1-2, with 10 bases fitting TRBD1. J was trimmed by 3 bases and V by 5 bases; bases with no gene match: 3. Per the germline V gene, CDR1 is SGHVS and CDR2 is FNYEAQ. This CDR3 is 14 amino acids long. In DNA form, the CDR3 reads TGTGCCAGCAGCCACGGACAGGGGGACTATGGCTACACCTTC. This gives the protein CASSHGQGDYGYTF. Using reference TRBV7-6 and TRBJ1-2 for the parts outside the CDR3, the full variable domain is GAGVSQSPRYKVTKRGQDVALRCDPISGHVSLYWYRQALGQGPEFLTYFNYEAQQDKSGLPNDRFSAERPEGSISTLTIQRTEQRDSAMYRCASSHGQGDYGYTFGSGTRLTVV.

This clonotype was observed once. The CDR3 DNA reads TGCGCCAGCAGCCAAGAGGGGACGGCCTACAATGAGCAGTTCTTC. Encoded protein: CASSQEGTAYNEQFF. The chain recombines TRBV4-3 with TRBJ2-1; either TRBD1 or TRBD2 may supply D (5 bases each). There are 15 residues in the CDR3. V lost 0 bases and J 2 bases, leaving 8 bases between the germline ends. In germline, CDR1 is LGHNA, CDR2 YSLEER.

The chain uses TRBV5-1 and TRBJ1-1, with D possibly matching TRBD1 (5 bases). CDR1 is SGHRS, CDR2 YFSETQ, per germline. V lost 0 bases and J 1 base, leaving 13 bases between the germline ends. The CDR3 runs to 16 residues. The CDR3 loop reads CASSLEPGSGNTEAFF. CDR3 bases: TGCGCCAGCAGCTTGGAGCCAGGGTCAGGGAACACTGAAGCTTTCTTT.

This clonotype was found once. The rearrangement links TRBV7-2 to TRBJ2-5; no clear D gene. Germline-derived CDR1 and CDR2 are SGHTA and FQGNSA. V was trimmed by 1 base and J by 5 bases, leaving 14 bases between them. The CDR3 consists of 15 residues. The CDR3 loop is CASSLGVGQWETQYF. Here the CDR3 DNA reads TGTGCCAGCAGCTTAGGGGTCGGGCAGTGGGAGACCCAGTACTTC.

There are a few counts of this clonotype. V gene TRBV9 combines with J gene TRBJ2-3, with 7 bases fitting TRBD2. V was clipped by 3 bases and J by 4 bases; unmatched bases: 17. Germline assignment: CDR1 SGDLS and CDR2 YYNGEE. The CDR3 runs 18 residues. The CDR3, as DNA: TGTGCCAGCAGCGAGGACGGGGGGTCTTGGATTGGATCAGATACGCAGTATTTT. This codes for CASSEDGGSWIGSDTQYF.

The chain combines TRBV11-2 with TRBJ1-1; D gene ambiguous. The CDR3 length is 14 residues. V dropped 1 base and J dropped 4 bases, with 10 bases sitting between them. Germline assignment: CDR1 SGHAT and CDR2 FQNNGV. CDR3 sequence: CASSLGPRGTEAFF. In DNA, the CDR3 is TGTGCCAGCAGCTTAGGGCCTCGTGGCACTGAAGCTTTCTTT.

The chain has TRBV10-2 and TRBJ2-3; 9 bases map to TRBD2. Germline CDR1 is WSHSY and CDR2 is SAAADI. Trimming took 1 base from V and 7 from J; bases not matched to a gene: 9. This CDR3 contains 16 residues. The DNA of the CDR3 is TGCGCCAGCAGTGAGTGGTCAGGCGGGGGGGACAATACGCAGTATTTT. It specifies CASSEWSGGGDNTQYF.

V usage is TRBV19 and J usage is TRBJ2-6; no reliable D call. V shed 7 bases and J shed 1 base, with 5 bases lying between them. This CDR3 region has 13 residues. From germline, CDR1 is LNHDA and CDR2 SQIVND (reference sequence). CDR3 coding DNA: TGTGCCAGTACCGCGTCTGGGGCCAACGTCCTGACTTTC. Its protein product is CASTASGANVLTF. Together with reference TRBV19 and TRBJ2-6, the CDR3 gives the full variable domain: DGGITQSPKYLFRKEGQNVTLSCEQNLNHDAMYWYRQDPGQGLRLIYYSQIVNDFQKGDIAEGYSVSREKKESFPLTVTSAQKNPTAFYLCASTASGANVLTFGAGSRLTVL.